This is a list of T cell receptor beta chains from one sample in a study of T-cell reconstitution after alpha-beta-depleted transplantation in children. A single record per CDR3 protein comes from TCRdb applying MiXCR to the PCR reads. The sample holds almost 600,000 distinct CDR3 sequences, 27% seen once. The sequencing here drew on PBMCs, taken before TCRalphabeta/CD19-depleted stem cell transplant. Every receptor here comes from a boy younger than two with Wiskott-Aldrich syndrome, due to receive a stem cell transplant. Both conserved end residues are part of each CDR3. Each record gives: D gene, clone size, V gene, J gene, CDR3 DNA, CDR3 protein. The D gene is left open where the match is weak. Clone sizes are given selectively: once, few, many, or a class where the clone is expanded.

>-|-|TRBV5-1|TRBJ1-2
TGCGCCAGCAGCTTGATTCCAGATACCTATGGCTACACCTTC
CASSLIPDTYGYTF
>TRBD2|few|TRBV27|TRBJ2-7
TGTGCCAGCAGGGGACTAGAAAGGGGCGAGCAGTACTTC
CASRGLERGEQYF
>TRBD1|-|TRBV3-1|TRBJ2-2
TGTGCCAGCAGCCTAGAAGGGGGCTCGACCGGGGAGCTGTTTTTT
CASSLEGGSTGELFF
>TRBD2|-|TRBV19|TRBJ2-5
TGTGCCAGTAAGGGACTAGAGGAGACCCAGTACTTC
CASKGLEETQYF
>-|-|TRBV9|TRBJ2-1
TGTGCCAGCAGCGGCTGGGACAATGAGCAGTTCTTC
CASSGWDNEQFF
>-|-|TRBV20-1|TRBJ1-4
TGCAGTGCCCAGACAACGCCGGAAAAACTGTTTTTT
CSAQTTPEKLFF
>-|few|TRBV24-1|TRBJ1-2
TGTGCCACCAGTAAGGGTCCCCTTGACTATGGCTACACCTTC
CATSKGPLDYGYTF
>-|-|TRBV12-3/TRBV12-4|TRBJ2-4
TGTGCCAGCAGTTTCCCAGGGTTATTGGCCAAAAACATTCAGTACTTC
CASSFPGLLAKNIQYF
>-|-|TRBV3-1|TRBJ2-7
TGTGCCAGCAGCCAAGGCAGTGACAGCTCCTACGAGCAGTACTTC
CASSQGSDSSYEQYF
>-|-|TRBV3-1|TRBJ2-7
TGTGCCAGCAGCCAAGATTCGGGCTATGGGGAGCAGTACTTC
CASSQDSGYGEQYF